What follows describes a single T cell receptor beta chain. The antigen remains undetermined. These data belong to a study of shared clonotypes between healthy human individuals. Broader study findings: Compared with clonotypes that all four donors shared, non-shared clonotypes had lower generation probabilities. The donor pool, a small one, limited the genetic and exposure-history diversity represented.

V trimming: 8 bases; J trimming: 5 bases; junction bases outside the gene matches: 13. The CDR3 length is 16 residues. The germline CDR1 and CDR2 sequences are SNHLY and FYNNEI. Execution of the assay was at deep level. The method was immunoSEQ multiplex PCR; TCRdb's version includes in-frame clones alone and lacks a portion of them. The sample records 2 million to 2.5 million clones, 90% to 95% being singletons. Sequencing used naive CD4+ T cells sorted from blood. Regarding subset: CD45RA+ positively selected. The gene calls are TRBV2 and TRBJ2-5, with 11 nucleotides matching TRBD2. The TCR originated in a man in his late teens or twenties in good health. The CDR3 DNA reads TGTGCCAGCGTTCCGGGACTAGCGGCACGGGGGGAGACCCAGTACTTC. Amino acids: CASVPGLAARGETQYF.